This TCR beta chain stems from a study of T and B cells in COVID-19 patients. On the study more broadly: Of about 19 active-infection patients, roughly eleven were critically ill with mechanical ventilation or extracorporeal membrane oxygenation.

Notes on this clonotype: The antigen is not known.

TRB rearrangements were amplified by multiplex PCR with BIOMED2 TRB-A/B primers. TCRdb redid the calling of the multiplex PCR reads with MiXCR, one entry per CDR3 protein. The sample yields 18,000 or so distinct CDR3 sequences, 30% to 45% seen once. Study-wide points: CD4+, regulatory T cell, CD8+ and sorted SARS-CoV-2-responsive or tetramer+ T cells were not yet sequenced. In COVID-19 patients, T cell receptor beta variable and joining gene use was reportedly strongly skewed.

Each TRB amplification used roughly 220-550 ng of genomic DNA from blood. Trimming removed 5 bases from V and 1 base from J; junction bases left unmatched: 5. The CDR3 runs to 16 residues. Germline CDR1 MRHNA, CDR2 SNTAGT. This clonotype originated in a human donor with active COVID-19. Source material: blood. The chain is built from TRBV6-4 and TRBJ2-5; 12 bases are a match to TRBD2. The CDR3 nucleotides are TGTGCCAGCAGTCAGCTAGCGGGGGGGCTCCAAGAGACCCAGTACTTC. Its protein product is CASSQLAGGLQETQYF.